This entry is about one T cell receptor beta chain. This CDR3 is also generated by other DNA sequences in the sample. The PCR contained 60 Vbeta and 13 Jbeta primers. Only in-frame clones appear in the TCRdb table, and some are missing; sequencing was by immunoSEQ multiplex PCR. The sample has some 270,000 clones, about 80% seen once. Trimming cost V 0 bases and J 1 base, with 4 bases left between them. The CDR3 runs 13 residues. Germline CDR1 is SGHRS and CDR2 is YFSETQ. The source of the sample is a study of cytomegalovirus exposure and HLA in healthy donors. This TCR was sampled from a girl aged 2 to 9 in good health and CMV-seronegative. The chain recombines TRBV5-1 with TRBJ1-1; unclear D gene. The sample consisted of PBMCs. This chain's CDR3 is CASSLGRNTEAFF. The CDR3 DNA is TGCGCCAGCAGCTTGGGTAGGAACACTGAAGCTTTCTTT.